This TCR beta chain was sequenced in a study of T-cell reconstitution after alpha-beta-depleted transplantation in children. Overall study findings and caveats: After transplant, high TCRbeta diversity at day 60 in some patients arose from surviving recipient T cells and thymic progenitors. At around two months after transplant, the alpha-beta T cells were reportedly derived from several hundred expanded clones that came from non-depleted graft cells.

This clonotype was detected only a few times. Its antigen is not identified. The CDR3 extends over 15 amino acids. Germline V gene sequence: CDR1 MNHEY, CDR2 SVGEGT. V gave up 6 bases and J gave up 2 bases, with 11 bases separating them. Preparing the TCRbeta library involved the use of unique molecular identifiers. TCRdb called the PCR reads again in MiXCR, with one record for every CDR3 protein. The table lists about 120,000 distinct CDR3 sequences, around a tenth of them singletons. The source of this sequence is a boy younger than 10 with acute lymphoblastic leukemia, due to receive a stem cell transplant. The genes are TRBV6-2 or TRBV6-3 and TRBJ2-6; D is undetermined. This specimen consisted of PBMCs, obtained before TCRalphabeta/CD19-depleted stem cell transplant. Written as DNA, the CDR3 is TGTGCCAGCAGCCAGTCCGTTCCTGGGGCCAACGTCCTGACTTTC. Its translation: CASSQSVPGANVLTF.